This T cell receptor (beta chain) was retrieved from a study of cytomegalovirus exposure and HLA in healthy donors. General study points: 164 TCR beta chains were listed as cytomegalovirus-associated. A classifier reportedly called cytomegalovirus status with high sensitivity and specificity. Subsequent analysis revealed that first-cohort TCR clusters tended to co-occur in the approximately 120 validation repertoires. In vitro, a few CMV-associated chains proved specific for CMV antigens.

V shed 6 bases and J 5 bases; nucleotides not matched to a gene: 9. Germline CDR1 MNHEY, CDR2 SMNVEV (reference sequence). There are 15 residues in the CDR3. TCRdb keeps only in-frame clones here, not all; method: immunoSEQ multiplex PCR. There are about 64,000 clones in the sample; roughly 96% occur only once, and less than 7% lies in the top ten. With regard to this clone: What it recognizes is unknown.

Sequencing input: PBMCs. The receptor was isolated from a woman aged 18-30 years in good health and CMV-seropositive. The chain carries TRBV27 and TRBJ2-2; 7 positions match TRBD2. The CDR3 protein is CASSRLAEITGELFF. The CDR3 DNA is TGTGCCAGCAGCAGGCTAGCGGAGATAACCGGGGAGCTGTTTTTT.